This TCR beta chain is from a study of technical replicates of blood from a few donors. TCRdb keeps only in-frame clones here, not all; method: immunoSEQ multiplex PCR. Of tens of thousands of clones in the sample, 93% were seen once. V was pared by 0 bases and J by 7 bases, with 18 bases between. CDR1 and CDR2 from the germline V gene are SEHNR and FQNEAQ (reference sequence). The CDR3 contains 16 residues. The source of this sequence is a human donor in good health. The specimen sequenced was T cells isolated from PBMCs. The chain joins TRBV7-9 to TRBJ1-2, with D maybe TRBD1 (5 bases). The CDR3 region has the DNA TGTGCCAGCAGCTTAGCGTGGGATGACAGTCAGGTTGGCTACACCTTC. This sequence encodes CASSLAWDDSQVGYTF.